The 18 T cell receptor beta chains reported below all come from one sample, sequenced in a study of shared clonotypes between healthy human individuals. Clones were read by immunoSEQ multiplex PCR, and TCRdb kept only the in-frame ones, dropping some. The sample gives about 600,000 clones, 95% to 98% of which show up once; 0.057% is in the top ten. The sample taken for sequencing was naive CD4+ T cells sorted from blood. Subset of the sample: CD45RA+ positively selected. The receptors stem from a young woman in good health.

The chain uses TRBV5-1 and TRBJ2-1; possible D gene TRBD2, 5 bases. The CDR3 consists of 16 residues. V was pared by 4 bases and J by 6 bases, with 20 bases between. Germline CDR1 SGHRS, CDR2 YFSETQ. The CDR3: CASSPSILELANEQFF. CDR3 in DNA: TGCGCCAGCAGCCCTAGCATCTTAGAATTGGCCAATGAGCAGTTCTTC.

The rearrangement uses TRBV4-1 and TRBJ1-2; possibly TRBD1 for D (5 bases). Trimming removed 0 bases at V and 0 bases at J, with 11 bases between. Germline V gene sequence: CDR1 MGHRA, CDR2 YSYEKL. CDR3 length: 16 residues. The DNA of the CDR3 is TGCGCCAGCAGCCAAGAAGGGTGGGGGGCTAACTATGGCTACACCTTC. Translating gives CASSQEGWGANYGYTF.

The chain recombines TRBV28 with TRBJ2-2, with 12 positions matching TRBD1. Trimming took 4 bases from V and 4 from J; bases not matched to a gene: 4. The CDR3 runs 16 residues. CDR1 and CDR2 (germline): MDHEN, SYDVKM. DNA of the CDR3: TGTGCCAGCAGTTCCCGGGACAGGGGGCCCACCGGGGAGCTGTTTTTT. It translates to CASSSRDRGPTGELFF.

The chain is built from TRBV15 and TRBJ2-1, with TRBD2 matching over 7 bases. The length of the CDR3 is 14 residues. Germline V gives CDR1 LNHNV, CDR2 YYDKDF (reference sequence). Trimming cost V 6 bases and J 7 bases; bases outside gene matches: 9. The CDR3 DNA reads as TGTGCCACCAGTCGAGAGAGAGCGGGAAATGAGCAGTTCTTC. This translates into CATSRERAGNEQFF.

The gene calls are TRBV6-1 and TRBJ2-3; D not certain. The germline V gene has CDR1 MNHNS and CDR2 SASEGT. The CDR3 extends over 12 amino acids. V was trimmed by 3 bases and J by 4 bases, leaving 5 bases between them. CDR3 in amino acids: CASSEGADTQYF. CDR3 coding DNA: TGTGCCAGCAGTGAGGGCGCAGATACGCAGTATTTT.

This chain uses TRBV18 with TRBJ1-3, with D maybe TRBD1 (6 bases). The CDR3 loop spans 16 amino acids. Trimming took off 3 bases at V and 0 bases at J, with 12 bases between the two ends. From germline, CDR1 is KGHSH and CDR2 LQKENI. CDR3 nucleotide sequence: TGTGCCAGCTCACCGAACAGGGAACGCTCTGGAAACACCATATATTTT. It yields the protein CASSPNRERSGNTIYF. The full variable domain, its missing parts supplied by reference TRBV18 and TRBJ1-3, is NAGVMQNPRHLVRRRGQEARLRCSPMKGHSHVYWYRQLPEEGLKFMVYLQKENIIDESGMPKERFSAEFPKEGPSILRIQQVVRGDSAAYFCASSPNRERSGNTIYFGEGSWLTVV.

The chain couples TRBV19 to TRBJ2-7; 10 bases fit TRBD2. J lost 2 bases, V lost 5 bases, and 12 bases had no gene match. The CDR3 totals 17 residues. Germline lookup yields CDR1 LNHDA and CDR2 SQIVND (reference sequence). The chain's CDR3 is CASSLGRTSGITYEQYF. CDR3 DNA: TGTGCCAGTAGTCTTGGCCGGACTAGCGGAATAACCTACGAGCAGTACTTC. The whole variable domain, remainder taken from reference TRBV19 and TRBJ2-7, is DGGITQSPKYLFRKEGQNVTLSCEQNLNHDAMYWYRQDPGQGLRLIYYSQIVNDFQKGDIAEGYSVSREKKESFPLTVTSAQKNPTAFYLCASSLGRTSGITYEQYFGPGTRLTVT.

The chain joins TRBV28 to TRBJ2-7; D gene ambiguous. The germline gives CDR1 MDHEN, CDR2 SYDVKM. The CDR3 loop spans 11 amino acids. V lost 6 bases and J 7 bases, leaving 10 bases between the germline ends. The CDR3 nucleotides read TGTGCCAGCAGCGACACGAGGGAGCAGTACTTC. The encoded protein is CASSDTREQYF.

The J gene is TRBJ1-2, the V gene TRBV19, with D perhaps matching TRBD1 (5 bases). The V end was cut by 3 bases, the J end by 4 bases, with 24 bases between. The CDR3 is 18 amino acids. The germline gives CDR1 LNHDA, CDR2 SQIVND (reference sequence). The CDR3 spells CASSILQGLLPFVYGYTF. The CDR3 bases are TGTGCCAGTAGTATCCTCCAGGGACTCTTACCTTTCGTCTATGGCTACACCTTC.

The count of this clone is one. V and J are TRBV6-1 and TRBJ2-7; D gene ambiguous. This CDR3 region has 11 residues. V was trimmed by 4 bases and J by 3 bases, leaving 4 bases between them. The germline gives CDR1 MNHNS, CDR2 SASEGT. The CDR3 region has the DNA TGTGCCAGCAGTGGGGACTACGAGCAGTACTTC. It encodes CASSGDYEQYF.

The J gene is TRBJ2-4, the V gene TRBV6-1, with 7 bases lining up with TRBD1. Trimming cost V 2 bases and J 1 base; bases outside gene matches: 5. Germline loops: CDR1 MNHNS, CDR2 SASEGT. The CDR3 sequence is 16 residues long. CDR3 loop: CASSETGALAKNIQYF. The CDR3 bases are TGTGCCAGCAGTGAAACAGGGGCTTTGGCCAAAAACATTCAGTACTTC.

The CDR3 is CASSPYLGGNTEAFF. The CDR3 bases are TGTGCCAGCAGTCCCTACCTAGGGGGGAACACTGAAGCTTTCTTT. V gene TRBV28 combines with J gene TRBJ1-1, with TRBD1 as a possible D gene (6 bases). In germline, CDR1 is MDHEN, CDR2 SYDVKM. The CDR3 has 15 residues. V lost 5 bases and J 1 base, leaving 14 bases between the germline ends.

The V call is TRBV28, the J call TRBJ2-1, with 10 positions matching TRBD1. Germline CDR1 reads MDHEN; CDR2 reads SYDVKM. This CDR3 has 15 amino acids. Germline trimming cut 6 bases from V and 5 bases from J; bases unmatched to any gene: 7. The CDR3 bases are TGTGCCAGCAGGTCTCCCGGGACAGGGGACAATGAGCAGTTCTTC. It encodes CASRSPGTGDNEQFF.

On this clone itself: Other DNA sequences within the sample encode an identical CDR3. The chain carries TRBV10-1 and TRBJ1-5; possible D gene TRBD1, 5 bases. Trimming removed 5 bases from V and 4 bases from J, with 9 bases in between. Germline V gives CDR1 WNHNN, CDR2 SYGVQD (reference sequence). This CDR3 comprises 13 residues. DNA for the CDR3: TGCGCCAGCAGTCGGGGACCAAATCAGCCCCAGCATTTT. Translated, it gives CASSRGPNQPQHF.

V usage is TRBV19 and J usage is TRBJ2-1; 13 bases match TRBD2. Germline CDR1 is LNHDA and CDR2 is SQIVND (reference sequence). V was clipped by 4 bases and J by 0 bases; unmatched bases: 12. The CDR3 totals 20 residues. CDR3 residues: CASSKPGLAGSWVSYNEQFF. The CDR3 region has the DNA TGTGCCAGTAGTAAGCCGGGACTAGCGGGGAGTTGGGTCTCCTACAATGAGCAGTTCTTC.

This chain uses TRBV6-5 with TRBJ1-2, with TRBD1 identical over 7 bases. This CDR3 has 13 amino acids. In germline, CDR1 is MNHEY, CDR2 SVGAGI. After removal of 2 bases from V and 9 bases from J, the junction contained 6 bases not matched to a gene. The CDR3 protein is CASSYGTGASYTF. The CDR3 nucleotides are TGTGCCAGCAGTTACGGTACAGGGGCGAGCTACACCTTC.

The chain joins TRBV5-1 to TRBJ2-3; D might be TRBD1 (7 bases). CDR3 length: 15 residues. With 4 bases removed from V and 2 bases from J, the gap between germline ends came to 14 bases. Germline V gives CDR1 SGHRS, CDR2 YFSETQ. Written as DNA, the CDR3 is TGCGCCAGCAGCCCGGAGGGACAGATCACAGATACGCAGTATTTT. Translation gives CASSPEGQITDTQYF.

The rearrangement uses TRBV29-1 and TRBJ2-7; maybe TRBD2 (5 bases). V dropped 4 bases and J dropped 1 base, with 11 bases sitting between them. The CDR3 consists of 13 residues. The germline CDR1 and CDR2 sequences are SQVTM and ANQGSEA. In nucleotides, the CDR3 is TGCAGCGTTGGGAGGCGGCTATCCTACGAGCAGTACTTC. This sequence encodes CSVGRRLSYEQYF.